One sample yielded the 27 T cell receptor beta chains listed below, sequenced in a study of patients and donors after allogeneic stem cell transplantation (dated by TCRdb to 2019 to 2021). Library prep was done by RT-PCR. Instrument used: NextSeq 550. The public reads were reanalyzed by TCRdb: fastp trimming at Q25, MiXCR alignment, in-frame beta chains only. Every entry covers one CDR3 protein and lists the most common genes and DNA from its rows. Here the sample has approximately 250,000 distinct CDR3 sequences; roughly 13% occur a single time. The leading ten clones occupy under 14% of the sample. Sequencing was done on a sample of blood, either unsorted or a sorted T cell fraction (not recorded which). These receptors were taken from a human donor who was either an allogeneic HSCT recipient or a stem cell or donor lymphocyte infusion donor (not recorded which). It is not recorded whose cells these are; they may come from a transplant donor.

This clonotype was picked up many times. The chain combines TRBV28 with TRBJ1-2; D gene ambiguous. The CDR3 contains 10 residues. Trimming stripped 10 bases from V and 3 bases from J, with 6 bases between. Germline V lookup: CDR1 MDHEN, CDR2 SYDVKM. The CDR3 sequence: CATSDYGYTF. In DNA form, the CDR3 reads TGTGCCACCTCCGACTATGGCTACACCTTC.

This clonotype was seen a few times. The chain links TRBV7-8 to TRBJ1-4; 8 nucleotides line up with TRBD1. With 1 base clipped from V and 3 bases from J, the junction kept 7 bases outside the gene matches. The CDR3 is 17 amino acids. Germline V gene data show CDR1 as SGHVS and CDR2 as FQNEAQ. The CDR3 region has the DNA TGTGCCAGCAGCTTAGTTTGGACAGGGAGGTCTAATGAAAAACTGTTTTTT. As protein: CASSLVWTGRSNEKLFF.

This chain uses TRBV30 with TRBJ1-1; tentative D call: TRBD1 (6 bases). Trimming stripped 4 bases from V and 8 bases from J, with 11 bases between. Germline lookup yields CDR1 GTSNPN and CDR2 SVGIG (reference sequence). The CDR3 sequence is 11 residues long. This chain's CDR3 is CAWNRQEEAFF. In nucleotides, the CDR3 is TGTGCCTGGAACAGACAGGAAGAAGCTTTCTTT.

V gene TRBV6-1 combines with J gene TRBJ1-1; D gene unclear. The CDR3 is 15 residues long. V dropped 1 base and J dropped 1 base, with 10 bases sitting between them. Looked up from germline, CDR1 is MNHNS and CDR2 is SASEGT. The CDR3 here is CASSEVWQKNTEAFF. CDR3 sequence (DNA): TGTGCCAGCAGTGAAGTGTGGCAGAAGAACACTGAAGCTTTCTTT.

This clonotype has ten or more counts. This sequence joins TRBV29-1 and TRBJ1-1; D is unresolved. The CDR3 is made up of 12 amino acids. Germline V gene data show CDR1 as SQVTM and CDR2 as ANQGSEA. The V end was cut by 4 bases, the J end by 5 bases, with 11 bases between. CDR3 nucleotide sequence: TGCAGCGTTGGTGGCAGCGGGACTGAAGCTTTCTTT. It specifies CSVGGSGTEAFF.

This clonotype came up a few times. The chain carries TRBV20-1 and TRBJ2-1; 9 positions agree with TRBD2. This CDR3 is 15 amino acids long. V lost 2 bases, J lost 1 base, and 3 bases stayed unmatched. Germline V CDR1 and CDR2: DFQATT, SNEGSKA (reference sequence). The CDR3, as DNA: TGCAGTGCTAGACCAAGCGGGAGGTCCTACAATGAGCAGTTCTTC. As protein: CSARPSGRSYNEQFF.

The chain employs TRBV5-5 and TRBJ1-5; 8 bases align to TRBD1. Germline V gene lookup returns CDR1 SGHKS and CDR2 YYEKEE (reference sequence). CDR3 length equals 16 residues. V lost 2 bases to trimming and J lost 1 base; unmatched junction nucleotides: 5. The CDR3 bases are TGTGCCAGCAGCTTACAGGGGGGTCAAAGCAATCAGCCCCAGCATTTT. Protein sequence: CASSLQGGQSNQPQHF.

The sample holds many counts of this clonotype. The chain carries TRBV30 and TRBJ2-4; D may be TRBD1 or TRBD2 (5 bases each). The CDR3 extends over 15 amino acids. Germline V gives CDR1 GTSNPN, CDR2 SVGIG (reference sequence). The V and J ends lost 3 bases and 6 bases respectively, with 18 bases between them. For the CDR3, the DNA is TGTGCCTGGAGCCTCCCGGTAGGGGCGGGAAACATTCAGTACTTC. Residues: CAWSLPVGAGNIQYF.

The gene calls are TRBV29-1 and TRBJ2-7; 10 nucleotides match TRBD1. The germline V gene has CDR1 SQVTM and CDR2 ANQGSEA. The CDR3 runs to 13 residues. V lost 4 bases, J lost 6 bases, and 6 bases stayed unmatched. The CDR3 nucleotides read TGCAGCGTTGGGGACAGGGGTCGCGGCGAGCAGTACTTC. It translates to CSVGDRGRGEQYF.

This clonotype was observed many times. CDR3 DNA sequence: TGTGCCAGCAGTTTAGGGGGACAGTTCTACGAGCAGTACTTC. Amino acid sequence: CASSLGGQFYEQYF. The chain is built from TRBV12-3 or TRBV12-4 and TRBJ2-7; 7 bases line up with TRBD1. With 1 base clipped from V and 3 bases from J, the junction kept 3 bases outside the gene matches. CDR3 size: 14 residues.

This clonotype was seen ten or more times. The CDR3: CASAYKEQGVPQHF. In DNA, the CDR3 is TGTGCCAGCGCCTACAAAGAACAGGGAGTGCCCCAGCATTTT. The J gene is TRBJ1-5, the V gene TRBV18; possible D gene TRBD1, 6 bases. Germline-derived CDR1 and CDR2 are KGHSH and LQKENI. This CDR3 is 14 amino acids long. Trimming pared 8 bases from V and 9 bases from J, leaving 20 bases between.

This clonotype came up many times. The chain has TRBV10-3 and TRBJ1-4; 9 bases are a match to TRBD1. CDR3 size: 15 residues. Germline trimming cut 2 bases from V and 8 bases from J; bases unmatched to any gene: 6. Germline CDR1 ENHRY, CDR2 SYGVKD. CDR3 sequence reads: CAISETPGQGEKLFF. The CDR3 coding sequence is TGTGCCATCAGTGAGACCCCGGGACAGGGCGAAAAACTGTTTTTT.

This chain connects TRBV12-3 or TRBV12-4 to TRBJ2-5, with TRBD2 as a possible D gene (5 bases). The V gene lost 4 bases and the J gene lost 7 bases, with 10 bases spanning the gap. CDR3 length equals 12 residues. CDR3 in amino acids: CASSSRAGTQYF. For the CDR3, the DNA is TGTGCCAGCAGTTCTCGTGCGGGGACCCAGTACTTC.

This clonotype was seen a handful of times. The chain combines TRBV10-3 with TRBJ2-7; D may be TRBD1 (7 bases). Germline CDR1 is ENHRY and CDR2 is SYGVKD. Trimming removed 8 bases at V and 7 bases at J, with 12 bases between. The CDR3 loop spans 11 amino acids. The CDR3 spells CAIGAGGEQYF. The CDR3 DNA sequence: TGTGCCATCGGTGCAGGGGGGGAGCAGTACTTC.

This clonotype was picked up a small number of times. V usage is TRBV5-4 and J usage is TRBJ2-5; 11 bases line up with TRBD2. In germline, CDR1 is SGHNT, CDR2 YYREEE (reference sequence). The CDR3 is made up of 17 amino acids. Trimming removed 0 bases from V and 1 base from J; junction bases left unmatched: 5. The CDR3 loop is CASSLGPGTSGQETQYF. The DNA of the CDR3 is TGTGCCAGCAGCTTGGGCCCCGGGACTAGCGGCCAAGAGACCCAGTACTTC.

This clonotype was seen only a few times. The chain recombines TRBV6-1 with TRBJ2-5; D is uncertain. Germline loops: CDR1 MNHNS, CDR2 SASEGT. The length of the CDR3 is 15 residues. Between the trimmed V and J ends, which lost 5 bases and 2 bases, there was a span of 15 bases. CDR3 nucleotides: TGTGCCAGCAGTCAACCAGGCCCATGGCAAGAGACCCAGTACTTC. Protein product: CASSQPGPWQETQYF.

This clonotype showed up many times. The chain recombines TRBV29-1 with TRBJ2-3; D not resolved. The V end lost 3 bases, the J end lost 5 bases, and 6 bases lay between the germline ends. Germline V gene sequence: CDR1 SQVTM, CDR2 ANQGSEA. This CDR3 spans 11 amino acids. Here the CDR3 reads CSVEGLDTQYF. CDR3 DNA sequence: TGCAGCGTTGAGGGTCTAGATACGCAGTATTTT.

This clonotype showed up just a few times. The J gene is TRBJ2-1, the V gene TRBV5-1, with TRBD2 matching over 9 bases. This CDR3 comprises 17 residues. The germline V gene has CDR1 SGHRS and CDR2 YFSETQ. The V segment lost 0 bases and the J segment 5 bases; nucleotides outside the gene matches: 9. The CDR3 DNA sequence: TGCGCCAGCAGCTTGGGTTTACTAGCGGGTTACGACAATGAGCAGTTCTTC. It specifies CASSLGLLAGYDNEQFF.

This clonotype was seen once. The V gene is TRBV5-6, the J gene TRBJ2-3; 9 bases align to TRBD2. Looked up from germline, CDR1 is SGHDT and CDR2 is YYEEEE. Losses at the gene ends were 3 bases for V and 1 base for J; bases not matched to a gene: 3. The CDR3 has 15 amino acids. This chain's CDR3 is CASSYRTSGTDTQYF. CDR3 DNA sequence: TGTGCCAGCAGCTACCGGACTAGCGGCACAGATACGCAGTATTTT.

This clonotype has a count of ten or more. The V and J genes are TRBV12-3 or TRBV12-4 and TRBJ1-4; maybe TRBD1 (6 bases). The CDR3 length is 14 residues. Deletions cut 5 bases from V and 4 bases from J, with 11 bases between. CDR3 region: CASSRQEINEKLFF. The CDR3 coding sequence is TGTGCCAGCAGTAGACAGGAGATTAATGAAAAACTGTTTTTT.

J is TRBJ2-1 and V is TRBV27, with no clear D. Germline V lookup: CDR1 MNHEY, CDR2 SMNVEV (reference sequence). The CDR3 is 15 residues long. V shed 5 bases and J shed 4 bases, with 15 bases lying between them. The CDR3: CASSEVVLAYNEQFF. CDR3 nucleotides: TGTGCCAGCAGTGAAGTGGTCTTGGCTTACAATGAGCAGTTCTTC.

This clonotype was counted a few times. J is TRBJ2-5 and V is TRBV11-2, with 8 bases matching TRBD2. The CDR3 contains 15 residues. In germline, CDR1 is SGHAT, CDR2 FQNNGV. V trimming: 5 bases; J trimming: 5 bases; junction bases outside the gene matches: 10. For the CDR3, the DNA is TGTGCCAGCAGCCCTAATATCGGGGGGGGGGAGACCCAGTACTTC. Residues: CASSPNIGGGETQYF. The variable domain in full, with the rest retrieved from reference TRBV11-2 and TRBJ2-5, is EAGVAQSPRYKIIEKRQSVAFWCNPISGHATLYWYQQILGQGPKLLIQFQNNGVVDDSQLPKDRFSAERLKGVDSTLKIQPAKLEDSAVYLCASSPNIGGGETQYFGPGTRLLVL.

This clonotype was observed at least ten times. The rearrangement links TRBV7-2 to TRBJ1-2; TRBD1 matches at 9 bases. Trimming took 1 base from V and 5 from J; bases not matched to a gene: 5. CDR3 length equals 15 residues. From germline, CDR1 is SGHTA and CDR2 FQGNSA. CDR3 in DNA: TGTGCCAGCAGCTTAGGAACCGGGACAGGGTATGGCTACACCTTC. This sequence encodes CASSLGTGTGYGYTF.

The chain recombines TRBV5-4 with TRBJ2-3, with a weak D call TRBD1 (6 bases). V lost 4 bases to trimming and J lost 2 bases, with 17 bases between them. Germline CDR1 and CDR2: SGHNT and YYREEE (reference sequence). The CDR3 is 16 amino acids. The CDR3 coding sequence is TGTGCCAGCAGCGGGAGACAGGTCCTGCCCACAGATACGCAGTATTTT. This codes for CASSGRQVLPTDTQYF.

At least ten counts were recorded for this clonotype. CDR3 amino acids: CASSVAGARMNTEAFF. CDR3 in DNA: TGTGCCAGCAGCGTAGCAGGGGCTAGGATGAACACTGAAGCTTTCTTT. The chain has TRBV9 and TRBJ1-1, with D tentatively TRBD1 (6 bases). The CDR3 covers 16 residues. V was pared by 0 bases and J by 0 bases, with 12 bases between. Per the germline V gene, CDR1 is SGDLS and CDR2 is YYNGEE.

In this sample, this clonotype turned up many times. DNA for the CDR3: TGTGCCAGCAACCCGGGGGGGGAGTACCAAGAGACCCAGTACTTC. Its protein product is CASNPGGEYQETQYF. The chain uses TRBV12-3 or TRBV12-4 and TRBJ2-5, with TRBD2 matching 8 bases. This CDR3 contains 15 residues. Trimming took 7 bases from V and 0 from J; bases not matched to a gene: 7.

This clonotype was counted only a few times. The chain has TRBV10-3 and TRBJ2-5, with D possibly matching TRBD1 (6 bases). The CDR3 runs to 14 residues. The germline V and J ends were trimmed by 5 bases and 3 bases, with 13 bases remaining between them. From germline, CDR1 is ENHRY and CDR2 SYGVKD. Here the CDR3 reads CAISPPGDKETQYF. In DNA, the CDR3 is TGTGCCATCAGTCCCCCAGGGGACAAAGAGACCCAGTACTTC.